Only a few counts were recorded for the clone carrying this TCR beta chain. Antigen specificity is unknown. Measured with immunoSEQ multiplex PCR; TCRdb has only the in-frame clones, and not every one. The profile shows around 700,000 clones, approximately 73% of them singletons. These data are taken from a study of shared clonotypes between healthy human individuals. Study-level results: Approximately 4.6% of naive CD4 clonotypes were shared across a few donors.

The TCR was taken from a woman in her 30s in good health. Material for sequencing was memory CD4+ T cells sorted from blood. The subset here: CD45RA-negative fraction.

The chain's CDR3 is CASSLKKQENEKLFF. CDR3 sequence (DNA): TGTGCCAGCAGCCTAAAGAAACAGGAGAATGAAAAACTGTTTTTT. The chain couples TRBV7-9 to TRBJ1-4, with D perhaps TRBD1 (5 bases). V lost 5 bases to trimming and J lost 5 bases, with 15 bases between them. Germline V gene data show CDR1 as SEHNR and CDR2 as FQNEAQ (reference sequence). This CDR3 contains 15 residues. The complete variable domain, with remaining parts taken from reference TRBV7-9 and TRBJ1-4, reads DTGVSQNPRHKITKRGQNVTFRCDPISEHNRLYWYRQTLGQGPEFLTYFQNEAQLEKSRLLSDRFSAERPKGSFSTLEIQRTEQGDSAMYLCASSLKKQENEKLFFGSGTQLSVL.